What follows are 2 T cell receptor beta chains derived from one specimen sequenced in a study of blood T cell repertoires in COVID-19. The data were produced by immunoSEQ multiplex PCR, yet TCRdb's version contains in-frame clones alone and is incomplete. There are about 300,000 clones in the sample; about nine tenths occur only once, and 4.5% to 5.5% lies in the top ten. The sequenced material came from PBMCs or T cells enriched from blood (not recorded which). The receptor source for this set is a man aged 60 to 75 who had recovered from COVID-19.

The CDR3 region is CASSLAAVKETQYF. In nucleotides, the CDR3 is TGTGCCAGCAGCTTAGCGGCGGTGAAAGAGACCCAGTACTTC. The V call is TRBV7-2, the J call TRBJ2-5; unclear D gene. CDR1 is SGHTA and CDR2 is FQGNSA in the germline V gene. The ends were cut back, 0 bases at V and 3 bases at J, with 8 bases in the middle. CDR3 length equals 14 residues.

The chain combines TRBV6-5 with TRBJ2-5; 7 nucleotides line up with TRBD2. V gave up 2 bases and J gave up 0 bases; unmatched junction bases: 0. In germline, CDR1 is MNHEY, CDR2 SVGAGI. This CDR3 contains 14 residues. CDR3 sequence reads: CASSYGRDQETQYF. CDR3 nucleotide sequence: TGTGCCAGCAGTTACGGGAGGGACCAAGAGACCCAGTACTTC.